These T cell receptor beta chains were read from a single sample in a study of CD8 T cells in ankylosing spondylitis. Using its own MiXCR run on the 5' RACE reads, TCRdb lists one record per CDR3 protein. The table has 250,000 or so distinct CDR3 sequences, under 30% seen once; the top ten hold 0.61%. The sequencing input was blood, either unsorted or a sorted T cell fraction (not recorded which). The receptors derive from a male donor with ankylosing spondylitis or in good health (not recorded which). Each CDR3 is given with its conserved first and last residue. A D gene is named only where the DNA matches it firmly. Size values are once, few and many counts, or a class for expanded clones, and some rows have none.

>TRBJ2-7|10|.|TRBV20-1|many
TGCAGTGCTAGAGCGGCCGAGCAGTACTTC
CSARAAEQYF
>TRBJ1-4|16|TRBD1|TRBV4-1|many
TGCGCCAGCAGCCAAGATCCGACAGGGCGAAGGGAAAAACTGTTTTTT
CASSQDPTGRREKLFF
>TRBJ1-1|15|.|TRBV7-3|.
TGTGCCAGCAGCTCTAGGGCAGCCGTGAACACTGAAGCTTTCTTT
CASSSRAAVNTEAFF
>TRBJ1-2|14|.|TRBV7-2|many
TGTGCCAGCAGCTTAGCCGTGACAGACTATGGCTACACCTTC
CASSLAVTDYGYTF
>TRBJ2-5|15|.|TRBV15|.
TGTGCCACCAGCAGAGATTCAATTAGAGGGGAGACCCAGTACTTC
CATSRDSIRGETQYF
>TRBJ2-2|15|.|TRBV5-1|many
TGCGCCAGCAGCTTGGGAGTCAGGGTGGCCGGGGAGCTGTTTTTT
CASSLGVRVAGELFF
>TRBJ2-7|16|TRBD1|TRBV6-4|few
TGTGCCAGCACCGAGGGGACAGGGGTAAGCTCCTACGAGCAGTACTTC
CASTEGTGVSSYEQYF
>TRBJ1-4|16|.|TRBV28|many
TGTGCCAGCAGTTTATTTTCAGGGGCCACTAATGAAAAACTGTTTTTT
CASSLFSGATNEKLFF
>TRBJ2-1|14|TRBD2|TRBV2|.
TGTGCCAGCAGTGCCCTAGCGGGGGACCATGAGCAGTTCTTC
CASSALAGDHEQFF
>TRBJ1-1|15|TRBD1|TRBV29-1|many
TGCAGCGTTGAAGTCCCGGGACAGCATTCGACGAAGGCTTTCTTT
CSVEVPGQHSTKAFF
>TRBJ1-2|13|.|TRBV29-1|.
TGCAGCACCGGGTCCATAGGGCCCTATGGCTACACCTTC
CSTGSIGPYGYTF
>TRBJ2-3|15|TRBD2|TRBV20-1|many
TGCAGTGCTAGAGGTTTTAGTAGCGGGGCAGATACGCAGTATTTT
CSARGFSSGADTQYF
>TRBJ2-1|14|.|TRBV29-1|many
TGCAGCGTTCCGAAGGGGACATTCTACAATGAGCAGTTCTTC
CSVPKGTFYNEQFF
>TRBJ2-1|13|.|TRBV29-1|few
TGCAGCGTTGACGGGCCAGGCACGAATGAGCAGTTCTTC
CSVDGPGTNEQFF
>TRBJ2-5|16|.|TRBV5-1|.
TGCGCCAGCAGCTTGGAGGGGAGCAGGACGCAAGAGACCCAGTACTTC
CASSLEGSRTQETQYF
>TRBJ2-7|15|TRBD2|TRBV4-1|many
TGCGCCAGCAGCCCCATACGGGGGGTCTCCTACGAGCAGTACTTC
CASSPIRGVSYEQYF
>TRBJ2-1|18|TRBD2|TRBV20-1|.
TGCAGTGCTAGAGATCGGACTAGCGGAACTAGCTCCTACAATGAGCAGTTCTTC
CSARDRTSGTSSYNEQFF
>TRBJ1-3|15|TRBD1|TRBV11-2|many
TGTGCCAGCAGCACAACAGGGGTCTCTGGAAACACCATATATTTT
CASSTTGVSGNTIYF
>TRBJ2-3|13|.|TRBV5-1|few
TGCGCCAGTAACGACGGTGCGACAGATACGCAGTATTTT
CASNDGATDTQYF
>TRBJ1-1|12|.|TRBV20-1|.
TGCAGTGCTTATCACCCGGGCACTGAAGCTTTCTTT
CSAYHPGTEAFF
>TRBJ2-5|15|.|TRBV29-1|many
TGCAGCGTTGAACGGCGGGGCGCCTTTGGGGAGACCCAGTACTTC
CSVERRGAFGETQYF
>TRBJ2-3|9|.|TRBV18|.
TGTGCCAGCTCACCACCGCCGTATTTT
CASSPPPYF
>TRBJ2-3|15|TRBD1|TRBV5-1|.
TGCGCCAGCAGCCAACGGACAGGGGGGGCAGATACGCAGTATTTT
CASSQRTGGADTQYF
>TRBJ2-2|13|TRBD1|TRBV10-3|many
TGTGCCCATTCAGGGGGCAACACCGGGGAGCTGTTTTTT
CAHSGGNTGELFF
>TRBJ2-1|13|.|TRBV7-2|.
TGTGCCAGCAGCTTAGCGGTTTACAATGAGCAGTTCTTC
CASSLAVYNEQFF
>TRBJ2-7|17|.|TRBV7-6|.
TGTGCCAGCAGCCCCAGCGGGCGGCGCAGGGCCACCTACGAGCAGTACTTC
CASSPSGRRRATYEQYF
>TRBJ2-1|14|.|TRBV29-1|many
TGCAGCGTTGAAGGGGCCTCCTCCTACAATGAGCAGTTCTTC
CSVEGASSYNEQFF
>TRBJ1-2|13|TRBD1|TRBV12-3/TRBV12-4|.
TGTGCCAGCAGTTGGGACAGAATCTATGGCTACACCTTC
CASSWDRIYGYTF
>TRBJ2-7|14|TRBD1|TRBV20-1|few
TGCAGTGCTCAGACAGGGACCTTTCCCTACGAGCAGTACTTC
CSAQTGTFPYEQYF
>TRBJ2-2|13|.|TRBV29-1|many
TGCAGCGTTTCCTTGGGTAATGCCGGGGAGCTGTTTTTT
CSVSLGNAGELFF
>TRBJ1-5|12|.|TRBV28|many
TGTGCCAGCGGCCAAGGGTTCCGGCCCCAGCATTTT
CASGQGFRPQHF
>TRBJ2-1|13|.|TRBV12-3/TRBV12-4|few
TGTGCCAGCAGTTTAGTTAGGGTGACTGAGCAGTTCTTC
CASSLVRVTEQFF
>TRBJ2-3|16|TRBD2|TRBV5-1|many
TGCGCCAGCAGCGATTTAGCGGGGGCCGACACAGATACGCAGTATTTT
CASSDLAGADTDTQYF
>TRBJ1-1|15|.|TRBV5-1|many
TGCGCCAGCAGCTTGGGATTAAAATTGAACACTGAAGCTTTCTTT
CASSLGLKLNTEAFF
>TRBJ1-2|13|TRBD1|TRBV20-1|many
TGCAGTGCGCTGACAGGGGCTGGGTATGGCTACACCTTC
CSALTGAGYGYTF
>TRBJ2-5|11|.|TRBV29-1|many
TGCAGCGTTGTCCCTCCAGAGACCCAGTACTTC
CSVVPPETQYF
>TRBJ2-7|13|TRBD1|TRBV29-1|many
TGCAGCGGCCGGGACAGGGAGGTCAGCGAGCAGTACTTC
CSGRDREVSEQYF
>TRBJ2-1|15|.|TRBV7-9|few
TGTGCCAGCAGCTCAAGCGGGCACGGGTTAGGTGAGCAGTTCTTC
CASSSSGHGLGEQFF
>TRBJ2-2|14|.|TRBV19|.
TGTGCCAGTAGGAGGGTCGCGGACACCGGGGAGCTGTTTTTT
CASRRVADTGELFF
>TRBJ1-6|13|TRBD1|TRBV10-3|.
TGTGCCACCCTGGGACAGAATTTTTCACCCCTCCACTTT
CATLGQNFSPLHF
>TRBJ2-3|12|.|TRBV12-3/TRBV12-4|many
TGTGCCAGCAGTACAGGGACAGATACGCAGTATTTT
CASSTGTDTQYF
>TRBJ1-5|15|.|TRBV6-1|many
TGTGCCAGCAGACTCAGCGGGGGGCCCAATCAGCCCCAGCATTTT
CASRLSGGPNQPQHF
>TRBJ2-1|12|.|TRBV7-9|few
TGTGCCAGCAGCTTAGGTAGGGATGAGCAGTTCTTC
CASSLGRDEQFF
>TRBJ1-5|16|.|TRBV28|many
TGTGCCAGCCCTCTGGGGCCCCGGGGCCAGAATCAGCCCCAGCATTTT
CASPLGPRGQNQPQHF
>TRBJ1-5|13|.|TRBV12-3/TRBV12-4|few
TGTGCCAGCAGCGGCTCCGGGCTGCAGCCCCAGCATTTT
CASSGSGLQPQHF
>TRBJ1-2|13|.|TRBV29-1|few
TGCAGCGTTGACTGGCAGTCTAACTATGGCTACACCTTC
CSVDWQSNYGYTF
>TRBJ2-1|17|TRBD2|TRBV3-1|.
TGTGCCAGCAGCCAAGATACGGGGACTAGCGGGGTCAATGAGCAGTTCTTC
CASSQDTGTSGVNEQFF
>TRBJ2-5|17|.|TRBV12-3/TRBV12-4|few
TGTGCCAGCAGCCCTTTGTTAGGCGGCCCCCCGCGAGAGACCCAGTACTTC
CASSPLLGGPPRETQYF
>TRBJ2-3|16|.|TRBV5-5|.
TGTGCCAGCAGCTTGTCGAGACTAGTCGTTGCAGATACGCAGTATTTT
CASSLSRLVVADTQYF
>TRBJ2-7|14|.|TRBV11-2|.
TGTGCCAGCAGCTTAGATAGGACACCTTACGAGCAGTACTTC
CASSLDRTPYEQYF
>TRBJ2-3|13|.|TRBV5-1|.
TGCGCCAGCGCGCGACAGGAACCAGATACGCAGTATTTT
CASARQEPDTQYF
>TRBJ2-1|13|.|TRBV28|many
TGTGCCAGCAGTTTATCGGGGTTCAATGAGCAGTTCTTC
CASSLSGFNEQFF
>TRBJ2-2|16|TRBD1|TRBV5-1|many
TGCGCCAGCAGCCCCGAATGGACAGGGGTCCCCGGGGAGCTGTTTTTT
CASSPEWTGVPGELFF
>TRBJ2-5|11|.|TRBV20-1|.
TGCAGTGCTAGTGGAGGGGAGACCCAGTACTTC
CSASGGETQYF
>TRBJ2-7|16|TRBD1|TRBV20-1|.
TGCAGTGCTATGACCGGGACAGCCAGGAGCTCCTACGAGCAGTACTTC
CSAMTGTARSSYEQYF
>TRBJ1-5|14|TRBD1|TRBV20-1|many
TGCAGTGCTAGAAGGACAGGGGGATATCAGCCCCAGCATTTT
CSARRTGGYQPQHF
>TRBJ2-2|11|.|TRBV29-1|many
TGCAGCGTGGCATTCACCGGGGAGCTGTTTTTT
CSVAFTGELFF
>TRBJ2-3|15|.|TRBV28|many
TGTGCCAGCAGCCTCGCCCTTAGGCTTACAGATACGCAGTATTTT
CASSLALRLTDTQYF